These T cell receptor beta chains were read from a single sample in a study of blood T cell repertoires in COVID-19. The table came from immunoSEQ multiplex PCR; TCRdb's copy has only in-frame clones and leaves some out. The table has roughly 220,000 clones, approximately 80% seen once. The specimen was PBMCs or T cells enriched from blood (not recorded which). The receptors shown here come from a man aged 30 to 39 with acute COVID-19. CDR3s include the opening cysteine and the closing phenylalanine or tryptophan. Each record gives: V gene, J gene, clone size, CDR3 protein. A clone size is listed for some rows: how often the clone was seen (once, few, many), or a class if it is expanded.

>TRBV6-5|TRBJ2-7|-
CASSYRQTGWQYF
>TRBV14|TRBJ2-5|-
CASSQDLHGSQETQYF
>TRBV29-1|TRBJ2-1|-
CSVSAAGVRNEQFF
>TRBV5-6|TRBJ1-2|-
CASSPPGANFNYGYTF
>TRBV6-5|TRBJ1-1|few
CASSLTGNTEAFF
>TRBV2|TRBJ2-3|-
CASSGTGRDRDTQYF
>TRBV3-1/TRBV3-2|TRBJ1-1|-
CASTPGMGNTEAFF
>TRBV6-2/TRBV6-3|TRBJ2-7|-
CASSQGWAGDEQYF
>TRBV11-2|TRBJ2-7|-
CASSLGAGYEQYF
>TRBV28|TRBJ2-1|-
CASSGSSYNEQFF
>TRBV3-1/TRBV3-2|TRBJ1-2|-
CASSQDFSGTGGYTF
>TRBV7-2|TRBJ1-6|-
CASSSLTGRNSPLHF
>TRBV10-3|TRBJ2-3|-
CAISEMPGTDTQYF
>TRBV5-4|TRBJ2-5|-
CASSLAQIAGALGETQYF
>TRBV10-3|TRBJ2-1|-
CAISDIAGGSYNEQFF
>TRBV19|TRBJ1-1|-
CASSAGTGSAEAFF
>TRBV4-1|TRBJ2-2|-
CASSPLERSNTGELFF
>TRBV13|TRBJ2-1|-
CASSLGLSYNEQFF
>TRBV6-1|TRBJ1-2|-
CASSETGRGYTF
>TRBV9|TRBJ1-1|-
CASSVGGLGRDGAFF
>TRBV5-1|TRBJ2-1|-
CASSSTSTISSYNEQFF
>TRBV6-5|TRBJ1-2|once
CASSSGYGYTF
>TRBV5-1|TRBJ1-5|-
CASILRDRRDRVNSKPQHF
>TRBV2|TRBJ2-5|-
CASSDREETQYF
>TRBV14|TRBJ1-6|-
CASSQGPKNSPLHF
>TRBV12-3/TRBV12-4|TRBJ1-1|-
CASLLGGVRKAFF
>TRBV7-9|TRBJ1-1|-
CASSFTTGAQGEAFF
>TRBV5-4|TRBJ1-2|few
CASRGGGPANYGYTF
>TRBV7-2|TRBJ2-5|-
CASTPAAQETQYF
>TRBV6-5|TRBJ1-6|-
CASSQAYNSPLHF
>TRBV29-1|TRBJ2-1|-
CSVAAGGRRDEQFF
>TRBV29-1|TRBJ1-6|-
CSVSTGTATSSPLHF
>TRBV5-1|TRBJ2-1|-
CASSFHRDEQFF
>TRBV28|TRBJ2-3|-
CASSLLPPGGLTDTQYF
>TRBV12-3/TRBV12-4|TRBJ1-1|once
CASSYRGNTEAFF
>TRBV6-5|TRBJ2-5|-
CASSLPDFQETQYF
>TRBV7-2|TRBJ1-5|-
CASSSPPRVDQPQHF
>TRBV10-3|TRBJ2-7|-
CATRDREYEQYF
>TRBV5-1|TRBJ2-3|-
CASSRRSTDTQYF
>TRBV5-6|TRBJ1-2|-
CASSLERQNYGYTF
>TRBV9|TRBJ2-3|few
CASSVEPSGGVTDTQYF
>TRBV6-5|TRBJ1-6|-
CASRDRSRDNSPLHF
>TRBV7-9|TRBJ1-4|few
CASSRDLTGPLF
>TRBV3-1/TRBV3-2|TRBJ2-5|-
CASSSQGRTQYF
>TRBV7-2|TRBJ1-5|-
CASSVSRQASNQPQHF
>TRBV5-1|TRBJ2-3|-
CASSLRGLGTDTQYF
>TRBV11-2|TRBJ2-7|once
CASSFHYQDSYEQYF
>TRBV5-6|TRBJ1-6|-
CASNDRSDGPLHF
>TRBV18|TRBJ1-1|-
CASSPWPEAFF
>TRBV2|TRBJ1-1|-
CASRIQTGLAREAFF
>TRBV5-4|TRBJ1-4|-
CASSLGGATNEKLFF
>TRBV27|TRBJ2-6|-
CASSLLSLVPGANVLTF
>TRBV19|TRBJ1-2|-
CASSGRNGTAYGYTF
>TRBV19|TRBJ2-1|-
CASSVSGDEQFF
>TRBV12-5|TRBJ1-2|-
CASGSSRYAGYTF
>TRBV2|TRBJ2-5|-
CASSLTVPRISETQYF
>TRBV27|TRBJ1-2|-
CASSLMDAGGANYGYTF
>TRBV18|TRBJ2-7|-
CASQLLGDYEQYF
>TRBV3-1/TRBV3-2|TRBJ1-4|-
CASSQDRQAFNPTSIQKLFF